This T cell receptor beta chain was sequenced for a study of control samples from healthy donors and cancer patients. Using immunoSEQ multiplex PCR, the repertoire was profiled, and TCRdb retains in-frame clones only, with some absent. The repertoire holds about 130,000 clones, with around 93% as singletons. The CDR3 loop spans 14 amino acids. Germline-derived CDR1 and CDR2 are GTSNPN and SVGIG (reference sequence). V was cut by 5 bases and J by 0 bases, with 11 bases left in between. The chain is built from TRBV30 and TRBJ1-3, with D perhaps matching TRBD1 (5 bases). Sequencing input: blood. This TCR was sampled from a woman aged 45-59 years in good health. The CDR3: CAWVEGNSGNTIYF. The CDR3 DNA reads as TGTGCCTGGGTGGAGGGGAACTCTGGAAACACCATATATTTT.